The 29 T cell receptor beta chains reported below all come from one sample, sequenced in a study of blood T cells in healthy people across ages. PCR was performed a second time for 7 to 11 cycles using a sample-barcoded 5' primer and a J-beta primer mix. Using its own MiXCR run on the 5' RACE reads, TCRdb lists one record per CDR3 protein. The table has roughly 680,000 distinct CDR3 sequences, 45% to 50% seen once; the top ten hold about a third. The sample taken for sequencing was blood. These receptors were obtained from a woman aged 60-75 years in good health.

The chain combines TRBV5-1 with TRBJ2-5, with a tentative D call TRBD2 (5 bases). This CDR3 comprises 17 residues. Germline CDR1 and CDR2: SGHRS and YFSETQ. The V end lost 4 bases, the J end lost 2 bases, and 21 bases lay between the germline ends. CDR3 nucleotide sequence: TGCGCCAGCAGCCGAAATTGGCCCTTAGCGCCGCAAGAGACCCAGTACTTC. Translated, it gives CASSRNWPLAPQETQYF.

The rearrangement uses TRBV7-2 and TRBJ2-2; 7 nucleotides align to TRBD1. The ends lost 5 bases at V and 0 bases at J; junction bases unmatched: 15. The germline V gene encodes CDR1 SGHTA and CDR2 FQGNSA. This CDR3 contains 19 residues. The CDR3 loop reads CASSRGGLWGQTNTGELFF. CDR3 bases: TGTGCCAGCAGCAGAGGGGGTTTGTGGGGACAGACGAACACCGGGGAGCTGTTTTTT. Together with reference TRBV7-2 and TRBJ2-2, the CDR3 gives the full variable domain: GAGVSQSPSNKVTEKGKDVELRCDPISGHTALYWYRQSLGQGLEFLIYFQGNSAPDKSGLPSDRFSAERTGGSVSTLTIQRTQQEDSAVYLCASSRGGLWGQTNTGELFFGEGSRLTVL.

The chain recombines TRBV29-1 with TRBJ1-2; possibly TRBD1 for D (5 bases). The CDR3 spans 12 residues. Between the trimmed V and J ends, which lost 7 bases and 2 bases, there was a span of 11 bases. Germline V gene sequence: CDR1 SQVTM, CDR2 ANQGSEA. The DNA of the CDR3 is TGCAGCGGAACCGACAGCAACTATGGCTACACCTTC. Translating gives CSGTDSNYGYTF.

Concerning this clonotype itself: The junction and the germline gene differ at one end; a read error may be behind it. The V call is TRBV10-3, the J call TRBJ2-4, with a possible D match to TRBD2 (6 bases). The DNA matches TRBJ2-5 better at its end, which makes the J call doubtful. From germline, CDR1 is ENHRY and CDR2 SYGVKD. This CDR3 is built from 12 residues. The CDR3 here is CAVSQEGRTQYF. Written as DNA, the CDR3 is TGTGCCGTCAGCCAGGAGGGGCGGACCCAGTACTTC.

This clonotype was seen a handful of times. V gene TRBV20-1 combines with J gene TRBJ2-5; D is unclear. Gene TRBJ2-7 matches the end of the DNA better, so the J call may be wrong. CDR1 and CDR2 from the germline V gene are DFQATT and SNEGSKA (reference sequence). This CDR3 has 17 residues. DNA of the CDR3: TGCAGTGCTACCTCCGCCCAGATAACGTCTGTTGGGGACGAGCAGTACTTC. Translated: CSATSAQITSVGDEQYF.

The chain has TRBV28 and TRBJ2-7, with a tentative D call TRBD2 (6 bases). Trimming left V 6 bases short and J 2 bases short, with 14 bases between. CDR3 length equals 14 residues. Germline CDR1 MDHEN, CDR2 SYDVKM. The CDR3 coding sequence is TGTGCCAGCAGACCCCCAGGACTAACCTACGAGCAGTACTTC. Protein: CASRPPGLTYEQYF.

CDR3 sequence: CASSFVNSPLHF. The DNA for the CDR3 is TGTGCCAGCAGTTTCGTAAATTCACCCCTCCACTTT. The chain is built from TRBV27 and TRBJ1-6; no reliable D call. The CDR3 covers 12 residues. V was cut by 3 bases and J by 7 bases, with 4 bases left in between. Germline-derived CDR1 and CDR2 are MNHEY and SMNVEV (reference sequence).

In its sample, this clonotype was seen a few times. The gene calls are TRBV29-1 and TRBJ2-3; the D is unclear. The CDR3 runs 14 residues. Germline V gene sequence: CDR1 SQVTM, CDR2 ANQGSEA. Trimming took off 3 bases at V and 8 bases at J, with 18 bases between the two ends. CDR3 loop: CSVDPELAHGTQYF. CDR3 nucleotide sequence: TGCAGCGTTGATCCTGAACTGGCGCATGGTACGCAGTATTTT.

This clonotype has a handful of counts. V is TRBV18 and J is TRBJ2-1; 8 bases are a match to TRBD2. Germline V CDR1 and CDR2: KGHSH, LQKENI. This CDR3 spans 14 amino acids. Trimming took 1 base from V and 9 from J; bases not matched to a gene: 5. The CDR3 sequence: CASSPQREKREQFF. The CDR3 nucleotides read TGTGCCAGCTCACCACAGCGGGAGAAGCGTGAGCAGTTCTTC.

The chain links TRBV6-5 to TRBJ1-1; D unclear. The CDR3 is 14 residues long. CDR1 and CDR2 from the germline V gene are MNHEY and SVGAGI. Trimming left V 5 bases short and J 5 bases short, with 15 bases between. The CDR3 nucleotides read TGTGCCAGCAGTCTGGCTTCAATTGGTACTGAAGCTTTCTTT. Amino acids: CASSLASIGTEAFF.

The V gene is TRBV7-9, the J gene TRBJ1-2; D remains ambiguous. The CDR3 has 13 residues. From germline, CDR1 is SEHNR and CDR2 FQNEAQ (reference sequence). The V gene lost 2 bases and the J gene lost 7 bases, with 11 bases spanning the gap. In DNA form, the CDR3 reads TGTGCCAGCAGCTTAAGAACGGGTGGTGGCTACACCTTC. Translating gives CASSLRTGGGYTF.

The J gene is TRBJ2-1, the V gene TRBV29-1; 10 bases agree with TRBD1. There are 15 residues in the CDR3. The junction had 13 bases not matched to a gene; V was cut back by 7 bases and J by 7 bases. The germline CDR1 and CDR2 sequences are SQVTM and ANQGSEA. CDR3 in DNA: TGCAGCGGTATTTCCGGGACAGGGGCAAGGAATGAGCAGTTCTTC. This translates into CSGISGTGARNEQFF.

The genes are TRBV7-2 and TRBJ1-1; D possibly corresponds to TRBD1 (6 bases). V gave up 5 bases and J gave up 8 bases, with 15 bases separating them. Per the germline V gene, CDR1 is SGHTA and CDR2 is FQGNSA. This CDR3 comprises 13 residues. Written as DNA, the CDR3 is TGTGCCAGCAGCATAAGCGGCGGGACAGAAGCTTTCTTT. Translation: CASSISGGTEAFF.

To note about this clonotype: A read error may account for a junction end that differs from germline. The chain uses TRBV30 and TRBJ1-2; the D gene is possibly TRBD1 (6 bases). This CDR3 spans 11 amino acids. Germline CDR1 GTSNPN, CDR2 SVGIG (reference sequence). The CDR3: CAGSGDNRYTF. Written as DNA, the CDR3 is TGTGCCGGGAGTGGGGACAACCGCTACACCTTC.

The chain combines TRBV7-2 with TRBJ2-7, with 8 positions matching TRBD2. CDR1 and CDR2 (germline): SGHTA, FQGNSA. The CDR3 is 15 amino acids. Unmatched junction bases numbered 3, after V lost 2 bases and J lost 0 bases. In DNA, the CDR3 is TGTGCCAGCAGCTTAATCCTAGCGGGCTCCTACGAGCAGTACTTC. It codes for CASSLILAGSYEQYF.

A single count supports this clonotype. V is TRBV29-1 and J is TRBJ2-3; 11 bases are a match to TRBD2. CDR3 size: 13 residues. J lost 6 bases, V lost 6 bases, and 5 bases had no gene match. Germline assignment: CDR1 SQVTM and CDR2 ANQGSEA. The CDR3 region has the DNA TGCAGCGTACTAGCGGGAGCCAGGGATACGCAGTATTTT. Protein product: CSVLAGARDTQYF.

V usage is TRBV20-1 and J usage is TRBJ1-2, with a tentative D call TRBD1 (5 bases). V was cut by 5 bases and J by 6 bases, with 13 bases left in between. The CDR3 runs 12 residues. Germline V gives CDR1 DFQATT, CDR2 SNEGSKA (reference sequence). This chain's CDR3 is CSALLMGDGYTF. The CDR3 bases are TGCAGTGCTTTACTAATGGGGGATGGCTACACCTTC.

The chain uses TRBV12-3 or TRBV12-4 and TRBJ2-3; TRBD1 might be the D (6 bases). The CDR3 has 12 amino acids. Between the trimmed V and J ends, which lost 7 bases and 6 bases, there was a span of 11 bases. This chain's CDR3 is CASTPGEDTQYF. CDR3 nucleotide sequence: TGTGCCAGCACCCCAGGGGAGGATACGCAGTATTTT.

This clonotype came up a few times. Sequence at one end of the junction differs from germline and may be a read error. This chain joins TRBV5-1 and TRBJ2-1; no clear D. This CDR3 region has 15 residues. Germline-derived CDR1 and CDR2 are SGHRS and YFSETQ. The DNA for the CDR3 is TGTGCCAGCAGCCCACAGAGGAGCTCCTACAATGAGCAGTTCTTC. It yields the protein CASSPQRSSYNEQFF.

This clonotype has more than one count but fewer than ten. The chain links TRBV15 to TRBJ1-2; tentative D call: TRBD1 (5 bases). Germline CDR1 is LNHNV and CDR2 is YYDKDF (reference sequence). The CDR3 runs 14 residues. Deletions cut 0 bases from V and 4 bases from J, with 9 bases between. CDR3: CATSRDNGGYGYTF. Written as DNA, the CDR3 is TGTGCCACCAGCAGAGATAACGGGGGCTATGGCTACACCTTC.

The V call is TRBV10-3, the J call TRBJ2-1; perhaps D is TRBD1 or TRBD2 (5 bases each). V gave up 2 bases and J gave up 6 bases, with 14 bases separating them. The CDR3 length is 15 residues. CDR1 and CDR2 from the germline V gene are ENHRY and SYGVKD. The chain's CDR3 is CAISERDGAGNEQFF. In nucleotides, the CDR3 is TGTGCCATCAGTGAGCGGGACGGGGCGGGCAATGAGCAGTTCTTC.

This clonotype has only a few counts. The V and J genes are TRBV9 and TRBJ2-6; unclear D gene. The germline gives CDR1 SGDLS, CDR2 YYNGEE. Trimming removed 1 base at V and 0 bases at J, with 8 bases between. The CDR3 has 16 residues. The CDR3 nucleotides read TGTGCCAGCAGCGTATACAGCGTCTCTGGGGCCAACGTCCTGACTTTC. Its protein is CASSVYSVSGANVLTF.

This clonotype occurred once. As DNA, the CDR3 is TGCAGTGCAGCTCTCCGGGGACAAACCACAGATACGCAGTATTTT. Protein: CSAALRGQTTDTQYF. The chain employs TRBV20-1 and TRBJ2-3; weak D call: TRBD1 (6 bases). Germline V gene data show CDR1 as DFQATT and CDR2 as SNEGSKA (reference sequence). V was shortened by 6 bases and J by 2 bases, with 18 bases between the two germline ends. The CDR3 has 15 residues.

Worth noting for this clonotype: Germline and junction disagree at one end, which may indicate a read error. The chain recombines TRBV5-1 with TRBJ1-4, with 7 bases that match TRBD1. The germline V gene has CDR1 SGHRS and CDR2 YFSETQ. The CDR3 extends over 14 amino acids. Here the CDR3 reads CASSLTGANEKLFF. CDR3 bases: TGTGCCAGCAGTCTTACAGGGGCAAATGAAAAACTGTTTTTT.

This clonotype occurred many times. The gene calls are TRBV2 and TRBJ2-1; possibly TRBD2 for D (5 bases). Germline V gives CDR1 SNHLY, CDR2 FYNNEI. V lost 8 bases and J lost 5, with 13 bases in between. This CDR3 comprises 13 residues. The CDR3 here is CASGLESNNEQFF. In DNA form, the CDR3 reads TGTGCCAGCGGACTCGAATCGAACAATGAGCAGTTCTTC.

The chain links TRBV4-3 to TRBJ1-1; D not resolved. The V gene lost 0 bases and the J gene lost 4 bases, with 12 bases spanning the gap. Germline V lookup: CDR1 LGHNA, CDR2 YSLEER. This CDR3 region has 15 residues. CDR3 amino acids: CASSQDLNTLTEAFF. CDR3 bases: TGCGCCAGCAGCCAAGATTTAAACACCCTCACTGAAGCTTTCTTT.

The V call is TRBV5-5, the J call TRBJ2-4, with D possibly matching TRBD2 (6 bases). Trimming removed 0 bases at V and 0 bases at J, with 10 bases between. The CDR3 is 16 residues long. Germline lookup yields CDR1 SGHKS and CDR2 YYEKEE (reference sequence). CDR3 sequence: CASSLAGDPAKNIQYF. The CDR3, as DNA: TGTGCCAGCAGCTTGGCGGGGGACCCAGCCAAAAACATTCAGTACTTC. Full variable domain (remainder filled in from reference TRBV5-5 and TRBJ2-4): DAGVTQSPTHLIKTRGQQVTLRCSPISGHKSVSWYQQVLGQGPQFIFQYYEKEERGRGNFPDRFSARQFPNYSSELNVNALLLGDSALYLCASSLAGDPAKNIQYFGAGTRLSVL.

This clonotype was picked up a small number of times. In DNA form, the CDR3 reads TGCGCCAGCAGCCAAGCGGGGCCCTCCTACAATGAGCAGTTCTTC. Amino acids: CASSQAGPSYNEQFF. The V and J genes are TRBV4-3 and TRBJ2-1, with D perhaps assigned TRBD1 or TRBD2 (5 bases each). Trimming removed 1 base at V and 0 bases at J, with 7 bases between. Germline V gene data show CDR1 as LGHNA and CDR2 as YSLEER. CDR3 size: 15 residues.

This clonotype was observed at least ten times. This chain links TRBV29-1 with TRBJ1-1; 9 bases align to TRBD1. The CDR3 runs to 12 residues. CDR1 is SQVTM and CDR2 is ANQGSEA in the germline V gene. Trimming removed 7 bases from V and 1 base from J; junction bases left unmatched: 1. The CDR3 DNA is TGCAGCGGGGGACAGGGGAACACTGAAGCTTTCTTT. Translated, it gives CSGGQGNTEAFF.